These 8 T cell receptor beta chains originate from one sample sequenced in a study of T cells after yellow fever vaccination. Using its own MiXCR run on the 5' RACE reads, TCRdb lists one record per CDR3 protein. The table lists approximately 96,000 distinct CDR3 sequences, more than 7.5% of them singletons, with 16% in the top ten. The sample here was CD8+ T cells not binding an NS4B(214-222) dextramer, sorted from PBMCs, taken less than 16 days after the first yellow fever vaccination. The receptors stem from a man between 18 and 29 years old who received the YFV17D yellow fever vaccine.

J is TRBJ1-5 and V is TRBV4-1; no clear D. The CDR3 covers 14 residues. Trimming took off 0 bases at V and 7 bases at J, with 10 bases between the two ends. From germline, CDR1 is MGHRA and CDR2 YSYEKL. CDR3: CASSQDKGSQPQHF. The CDR3 bases are TGCGCCAGCAGCCAAGACAAGGGATCCCAGCCCCAGCATTTT.

Many counts were recorded for this clonotype. Here the CDR3 DNA reads TGTGCTAGTGGTCCGACGGGTTCCCGCGAGCAGTACTTC. It is translated as CASGPTGSREQYF. The gene calls are TRBV12-5 and TRBJ2-7; the D is unclear. The CDR3 runs to 13 residues. Trimming removed 5 bases from V and 6 bases from J, with 14 bases in between. CDR1 LGHNT and CDR2 FRNRAP come from the germline V gene.

This clonotype has just a few counts. This sequence joins TRBV4-1 and TRBJ2-1; possible D gene TRBD2, 5 bases. Germline values: CDR1 MGHRA, CDR2 YSYEKL. The CDR3 runs to 14 residues. Trimming cost V 3 bases and J 6 bases, with 12 bases left between them. The CDR3 nucleotides read TGCGCCAGCAGCCAGGGAGTTGGTGGCAATGAGCAGTTCTTC. Amino acids: CASSQGVGGNEQFF.

In this sample, this clonotype turned up a few times. CDR3 loop: CATSTRGTAPWGGYTF. The CDR3 nucleotides read TGTGCCACCAGCACTAGGGGGACAGCCCCTTGGGGTGGCTACACCTTC. This chain links TRBV15 with TRBJ1-2, with 7 positions matching TRBD1. Looked up from germline, CDR1 is LNHNV and CDR2 is YYDKDF (reference sequence). J was trimmed by 7 bases and V by 4 bases; bases with no gene match: 15. CDR3 length: 16 residues.

The chain combines TRBV27 with TRBJ2-2; D is uncertain. There are 13 residues in the CDR3. Germline V lookup: CDR1 MNHEY, CDR2 SMNVEV (reference sequence). Trimming took 4 bases from V and 1 from J, leaving 4 bases between them. CDR3 loop: CASSSGNTGELFF. DNA of the CDR3: TGTGCCAGCAGTTCAGGGAACACCGGGGAGCTGTTTTTT.

The V gene is TRBV4-1, the J gene TRBJ2-7, with D perhaps matching TRBD1 (6 bases). The CDR3 is 15 residues long. V lost 0 bases, J lost 2 bases, and 11 bases lay in between. CDR1 MGHRA and CDR2 YSYEKL come from the germline V gene. The CDR3: CASSQDVAGAYEQYF. Written as DNA, the CDR3 is TGCGCCAGCAGCCAAGACGTAGCAGGGGCCTACGAGCAGTACTTC.

This clonotype was seen many times. The rearrangement links TRBV29-1 to TRBJ1-2, with a possible D match to TRBD1 (5 bases). V lost 5 bases to trimming and J lost 8 bases, with 15 bases between them. This CDR3 is built from 12 residues. Germline V gene sequence: CDR1 SQVTM, CDR2 ANQGSEA. Here the CDR3 DNA reads TGCAGCGTTCCGGGGCTAGCCGGAGGCTACACCTTC. Translation: CSVPGLAGGYTF.

Many counts were recorded for this clonotype. The gene calls are TRBV4-1 and TRBJ2-7; tentatively, D is TRBD1 (6 bases). Germline-derived CDR1 and CDR2 are MGHRA and YSYEKL. The CDR3 totals 16 residues. V lost 3 bases to trimming and J lost 1 base, with 16 bases between them. CDR3 region: CASSQRNGQKSYEQYF. CDR3 DNA: TGCGCCAGCAGCCAGAGAAACGGACAGAAATCCTACGAGCAGTACTTC.